The entry below gives a single T cell receptor (beta chain) sequence along with its context. These data are taken from a study of blood T cell repertoires in COVID-19. Study at large: Acute-phase and convalescent COVID-19 samples originated in the United States, Italy and Spain. Nucleic acid was either cDNA or gDNA, and it came from T cells, B-cell-depleted T cells, or PBMCs.

Germline CDR1 SEHNR, CDR2 FQNEAQ (reference sequence). The CDR3 totals 13 residues. The germline V and J ends were trimmed by 6 bases and 3 bases, with 9 bases remaining between them. Only in-frame clones appear in the TCRdb table, and some are missing; sequencing was by immunoSEQ multiplex PCR. The repertoire holds about 240,000 clones, with around 87% as singletons. The receptor was derived from a man aged 60 to 75 who had recovered from COVID-19. The specimen was peripheral blood. The gene calls are TRBV7-9 and TRBJ1-5, with D uncertain. CDR3 sequence (DNA): TGTGCCAGCAGTACGGGAACCAATCAGCCCCAGCATTTT. Protein: CASSTGTNQPQHF.